This T cell receptor (beta chain) was found in a study of blood T cell repertoires in COVID-19. TCRdb keeps only in-frame clones here, not all; method: immunoSEQ multiplex PCR. Of a few hundred thousand clones in the sample, just under 90% were seen once. Germline assignment: CDR1 GTSNPN and CDR2 SVGIG (reference sequence). The J segment lost 10 bases and the V segment lost 0 bases, leaving 14 bases of the junction unmatched. The CDR3 loop spans 17 amino acids. In this sample, this clone turned up many times. Sequencing input: PBMCs or T cells enriched from blood (not recorded which). This sequence originates from a woman in her forties or fifties who had recovered from COVID-19. V gene TRBV30 combines with J gene TRBJ1-6, with TRBD1 matching 8 bases. For the CDR3, the DNA is TGTGCCTGGAGTGTAAGGCGGGCCAGGGGGCAATCATCACCCCTCCACTTT. This encodes CAWSVRRARGQSSPLHF.